The source of this T cell receptor beta chain is a study of response to subunit inactivated influenza vaccine. General study results and limits: The authors offered the suggestion that each seasonal influenza vaccination recruits few new T cells.

The CDR3 is 13 residues long. Deletions cut 3 bases from V and 3 bases from J, with 9 bases between. Germline assignment: CDR1 DFQATT and CDR2 SNEGSKA (reference sequence). Each CDR3 protein is one row after TCRdb ran MiXCR on the RT-PCR reads. The data hold about 540,000 distinct CDR3 sequences, with around 13% observed a single time. Concerning this clonotype itself: Its specificity is unknown.

The sequenced sample was PBMCs from blood, obtained roughly 12 days after vaccination. This TCR was recovered from a man in his fifties who received an inactivated influenza vaccine. This chain joins TRBV20-1 and TRBJ2-1; D remains ambiguous. The CDR3 DNA sequence: TGCAGTGCTAGTGGGCGAGTCTACAATGAGCAGTTCTTC. It encodes CSASGRVYNEQFF.